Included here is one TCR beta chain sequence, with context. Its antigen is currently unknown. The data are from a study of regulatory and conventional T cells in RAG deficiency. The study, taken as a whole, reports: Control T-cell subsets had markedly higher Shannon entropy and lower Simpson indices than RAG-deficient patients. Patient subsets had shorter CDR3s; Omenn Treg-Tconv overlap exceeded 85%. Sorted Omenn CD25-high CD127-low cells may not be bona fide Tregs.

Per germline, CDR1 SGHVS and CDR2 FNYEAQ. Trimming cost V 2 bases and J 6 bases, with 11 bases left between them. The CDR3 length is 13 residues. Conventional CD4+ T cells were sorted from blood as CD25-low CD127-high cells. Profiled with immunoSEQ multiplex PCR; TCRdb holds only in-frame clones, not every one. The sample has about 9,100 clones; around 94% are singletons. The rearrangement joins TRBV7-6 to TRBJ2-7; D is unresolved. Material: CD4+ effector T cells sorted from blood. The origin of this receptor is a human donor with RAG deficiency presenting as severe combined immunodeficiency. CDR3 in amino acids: CASSLRLVGEQYF. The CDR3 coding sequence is TGTGCCAGCAGCTTAAGGCTAGTCGGCGAGCAGTACTTC.